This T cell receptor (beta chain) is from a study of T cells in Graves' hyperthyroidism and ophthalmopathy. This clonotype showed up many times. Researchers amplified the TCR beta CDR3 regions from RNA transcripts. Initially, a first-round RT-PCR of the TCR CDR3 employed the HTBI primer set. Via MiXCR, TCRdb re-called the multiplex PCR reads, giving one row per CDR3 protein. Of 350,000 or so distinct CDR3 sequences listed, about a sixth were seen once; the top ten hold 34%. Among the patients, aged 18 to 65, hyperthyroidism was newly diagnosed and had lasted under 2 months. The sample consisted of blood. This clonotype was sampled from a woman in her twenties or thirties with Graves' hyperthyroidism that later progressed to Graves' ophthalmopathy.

The CDR3 loop reads CASSYPALRVDTEAFF. CDR3 sequence (DNA): TGTGCCAGCAGTTACCCCGCCTTACGGGTGGACACTGAAGCTTTCTTT. The chain is built from TRBV6-2 or TRBV6-3 and TRBJ1-1; D call uncertain. The V gene lost 2 bases and the J gene lost 3 bases, with 16 bases spanning the gap. CDR1 and CDR2 (germline): MNHEY, SVGEGT. The CDR3 extends over 16 amino acids.